The clone carrying this TCR beta chain was counted ten times or more. Its specificity is unknown. The data were obtained in a study of CD8 T cells in ankylosing spondylitis. Whole-study results and caveats: Significant enrichment of disease-linked clones was reported in matched ankylosing spondylitis synovial fluid. Clones that were linked to disease were CD8+ and were relatively rare in peripheral blood. A TCR beta motif of 7 to 9 highly homologous variants seemed to mark ankylosing spondylitis blood.

There are 12 residues in the CDR3. The V end was cut by 1 base, the J end by 2 bases, with 6 bases between. Per germline, CDR1 SQVTM and CDR2 ANQGSEA. Quantitative molecular-barcoded 5'-RACE generated the TCR beta libraries. TCRdb itself ran the 5' RACE reads through MiXCR, one entry per CDR3 protein. The sample contains 150,000 to 200,000 distinct CDR3 sequences, roughly 13% of which appear only once. The sequence was obtained from a female donor with ankylosing spondylitis or in good health (not recorded which). Sequenced sample: blood, either unsorted or a sorted T cell fraction (not recorded which). V and J are TRBV29-1 and TRBJ2-7; possibly TRBD2 for D (6 bases). CDR3 sequence (DNA): TGCAGCGTTGAAGTAGCGGCCTACGAGCAGTACTTC. Protein sequence: CSVEVAAYEQYF.